This T cell receptor (beta chain) was sequenced for a study of control samples from healthy donors and cancer patients. Sequenced by immunoSEQ multiplex PCR; TCRdb stores in-frame clones only, minus some. Here the sample spans about 180,000 clones, approximately 90% being singletons. This TCR was recovered from a man under 40 in good health. Sequenced sample: blood.

The CDR3 loop reads CASSYPRGTGGSPLHF. As DNA, the CDR3 is TGTGCCAGCAGCTACCCCCGAGGGACAGGGGGATCACCCCTCCACTTT. This chain links TRBV5-6 with TRBJ1-6, with 11 bases identical to TRBD1. The V gene end was trimmed by 3 bases and the J gene end by 10 bases; junction bases not matched to a gene: 9. There are 16 residues in the CDR3. Germline values: CDR1 SGHDT, CDR2 YYEEEE.